This TCR beta chain was profiled in a study of T cell changes during pregnancy in multiple sclerosis. This CDR3 spans 14 amino acids. With 4 bases clipped from V and 0 bases from J, the junction kept 3 bases outside the gene matches. The germline gives CDR1 SQVTM, CDR2 ANQGSEA. TCRdb's table, derived via immunoSEQ multiplex PCR, lists solely in-frame clones and lacks some. The table has around 70,000 clones, approximately 91% seen once. The TCR was taken from a female donor with multiple sclerosis, enrolled in a pregnancy study. The chain combines TRBV29-1 with TRBJ1-3; 7 nucleotides line up with TRBD1. The specimen was peripheral blood, collected in the third trimester of pregnancy. The CDR3: CSVGQGSSGNTIYF. Here the CDR3 DNA reads TGCAGCGTTGGACAGGGCAGCTCTGGAAACACCATATATTTT. Full variable domain (outside the CDR3, taken from reference TRBV29-1 and TRBJ1-3): SAVISQKPSRDICQRGTSLTIQCQVDSQVTMMFWYRQQPGQSLTLIATANQGSEATYESGFVIDKFPISRPNLTFSTLTVSNMSPEDSSIYLCSVGQGSSGNTIYFGEGSWLTVV.